Following are 29 T cell receptor beta chains from one sample sequenced in a study of PD-1 blockade in classical Hodgkin lymphoma. The protocol was immunoSEQ multiplex PCR, while the TCRdb copy is restricted to in-frame clones and leaves out a portion. Of approximately 89,000 clones listed, over 80% are singletons. Patients all relapsed after autologous stem cell transplantation, and there was variation in brentuximab vedotin exposure. The sample was peripheral blood mononuclear cells (PBMCs), taken at baseline. The receptor set was obtained from a human donor with classical Hodgkin lymphoma.

This clone was seen a single time. The J gene is TRBJ2-5, the V gene TRBV28; D not certain. Trimming took off 6 bases at V and 7 bases at J, with 18 bases between the two ends. Germline V gives CDR1 MDHEN, CDR2 SYDVKM. The CDR3 sequence is 14 residues long. The CDR3 loop is CASRTGATLMTQYF. In DNA form, the CDR3 reads TGTGCCAGCAGAACGGGTGCAACGCTTATGACCCAGTACTTC.

The chain employs TRBV4-2 and TRBJ2-3, with 10 bases identical to TRBD2. Germline CDR1 reads LGHNA; CDR2 reads YNFKEQ. V lost 1 base, J lost 0 bases, and 10 bases stayed unmatched. This CDR3 contains 19 residues. This CDR3 reads CASSQGRLAGESSTDTQYF. The CDR3, as DNA: TGTGCCAGCAGCCAAGGGAGGCTAGCGGGAGAATCTAGCACAGATACGCAGTATTTT.

The V and J genes are TRBV9 and TRBJ2-1; 9 bases are shared with TRBD2. CDR3 length: 14 residues. The junction had 5 bases not matched to a gene; V was cut back by 4 bases and J by 6 bases. Germline CDR1 and CDR2: SGDLS and YYNGEE. The CDR3 loop reads CASSPQGLANEQFF. The CDR3 DNA is TGTGCCAGCAGCCCTCAGGGACTAGCCAATGAGCAGTTCTTC.

V gene TRBV7-2 combines with J gene TRBJ1-2, with D unclear. Germline assignment: CDR1 SGHTA and CDR2 FQGNSA. The CDR3 spans 13 residues. Trimming took off 5 bases at V and 8 bases at J, with 15 bases between the two ends. This chain's CDR3 is CASSPGPLGGYTF. As DNA, the CDR3 is TGTGCCAGCAGCCCTGGCCCCTTGGGGGGCTACACCTTC.

V gene TRBV9 combines with J gene TRBJ2-1, with D perhaps TRBD2 (5 bases). With 3 bases removed from V and 4 bases from J, the gap between germline ends came to 8 bases. The germline CDR1 and CDR2 sequences are SGDLS and YYNGEE. The length of the CDR3 is 13 residues. DNA of the CDR3: TGTGCCAGCAGCGCCCGGGAATACAATGAGCAGTTCTTC. Its translation is CASSAREYNEQFF.

This clone was seen only once. The J gene is TRBJ2-2, the V gene TRBV10-3, with 10 positions matching TRBD1. Germline loops: CDR1 ENHRY, CDR2 SYGVKD. After removal of 6 bases from V and 1 base from J, the junction contained 2 bases not matched to a gene. The CDR3 length is 15 residues. CDR3 loop: CAIRGTGVNTGELFF. DNA of the CDR3: TGTGCCATCAGAGGGACAGGGGTGAACACCGGGGAGCTGTTTTTT.

V and J are TRBV2 and TRBJ1-1; the D gene is possibly TRBD1 (5 bases). There are 14 residues in the CDR3. Germline V gene lookup returns CDR1 SNHLY and CDR2 FYNNEI. With 3 bases removed from V and 2 bases from J, the gap between germline ends came to 10 bases. The chain's CDR3 is CASSEGTINTEAFF. The CDR3 nucleotides read TGTGCCAGCAGTGAGGGGACTATTAACACTGAAGCTTTCTTT.

This chain connects TRBV5-1 to TRBJ1-1; D unclear. The CDR3 has 15 amino acids. V lost 4 bases to trimming and J lost 1 base, with 14 bases between them. The germline V gene encodes CDR1 SGHRS and CDR2 YFSETQ. The chain's CDR3 is CASSQDVGSNTEAFF. The CDR3 nucleotides read TGCGCCAGCAGCCAGGATGTGGGTTCGAACACTGAAGCTTTCTTT.

The chain uses TRBV18 and TRBJ2-7; TRBD1 matches 9 bases. The CDR3 covers 14 residues. From germline, CDR1 is KGHSH and CDR2 LQKENI. Trimming cost V 3 bases and J 7 bases; bases outside gene matches: 7. The CDR3: CASSPTRQGGEQYF. The CDR3 coding sequence is TGTGCCAGCTCACCGACCAGACAGGGGGGGGAGCAGTACTTC.

Only one count was recorded for this clone. The chain employs TRBV9 and TRBJ2-1; D is unresolved. This CDR3 region has 14 residues. V lost 0 bases to trimming and J lost 2 bases, with 6 bases between them. The germline gives CDR1 SGDLS, CDR2 YYNGEE. This CDR3 is CASSVATTYNEQFF. CDR3 bases: TGTGCCAGCAGCGTAGCTACGACCTACAATGAGCAGTTCTTC.

In its sample, this clone was seen once. The chain couples TRBV7-8 to TRBJ2-7; possibly TRBD1 for D (5 bases). With 2 bases removed from V and 4 bases from J, the gap between germline ends came to 15 bases. This CDR3 has 15 amino acids. CDR1 is SGHVS, CDR2 FQNEAQ, per germline. As DNA, the CDR3 is TGTGCCAGCAGCTTAATGAGTGGGGCAATTTACGAGCAGTACTTC. Encoded protein: CASSLMSGAIYEQYF.

The chain joins TRBV6-8 to TRBJ1-1; 10 bases align to TRBD1. From germline, CDR1 is MNHGY and CDR2 SAAAGT. The V gene end was trimmed by 5 bases and the J gene end by 6 bases; junction bases not matched to a gene: 3. CDR3 length equals 13 residues. The CDR3: CASSADRGSEAFF. The CDR3 DNA is TGTGCCAGCAGTGCGGACAGGGGGTCTGAAGCTTTCTTT.

This clone was detected only a few times. DNA of the CDR3: TGTGCCAGCAGCCTTTTTGGGGAGAGGTATGGCTACACCTTC. This sequence encodes CASSLFGERYGYTF. This chain joins TRBV6-5 and TRBJ1-2; D unclear. Between the trimmed V and J ends, which lost 6 bases and 5 bases, there was a span of 16 bases. Germline lookup yields CDR1 MNHEY and CDR2 SVGAGI. This CDR3 is built from 14 residues.

This clone was observed a handful of times. The genes are TRBV19 and TRBJ1-1; D possibly corresponds to TRBD1 (5 bases). The CDR3 length is 15 residues. In germline, CDR1 is LNHDA, CDR2 SQIVND (reference sequence). Between the trimmed V and J ends, which lost 5 bases and 1 base, there was a span of 14 bases. CDR3 sequence reads: CASSPGTERNTEAFF. The DNA of the CDR3 is TGTGCCAGTAGTCCCGGGACCGAGAGGAACACTGAAGCTTTCTTT. The full variable domain, in which reference TRBV19 and TRBJ1-1 provide the parts outside the CDR3, is DGGITQSPKYLFRKEGQNVTLSCEQNLNHDAMYWYRQDPGQGLRLIYYSQIVNDFQKGDIAEGYSVSREKKESFPLTVTSAQKNPTAFYLCASSPGTERNTEAFFGQGTRLTVV.

This clone was observed a few times. The rearrangement links TRBV2 to TRBJ2-7, with D tentatively TRBD1 (6 bases). Trimming removed 5 bases at V and 5 bases at J, with 7 bases between. Germline CDR1 and CDR2: SNHLY and FYNNEI. The CDR3 sequence is 11 residues long. CDR3 DNA: TGTGCCAGCAGTAACAGGGACGAGCAGTACTTC. It encodes CASSNRDEQYF.

V and J are TRBV5-1 and TRBJ2-5, with TRBD2 as a possible D gene (6 bases). Germline V gene lookup returns CDR1 SGHRS and CDR2 YFSETQ. Trimming removed 4 bases at V and 2 bases at J, with 12 bases between. The CDR3 is 14 amino acids. The CDR3 loop is CASSAGPVQETQYF. DNA of the CDR3: TGCGCCAGCAGCGCGGGACCAGTTCAAGAGACCCAGTACTTC.

V usage is TRBV15 and J usage is TRBJ2-1; no firm D call. Trimming left V 0 bases short and J 8 bases short, with 5 bases between. The CDR3 is 12 residues long. Germline V gene sequence: CDR1 LNHNV, CDR2 YYDKDF (reference sequence). CDR3 in DNA: TGTGCCACCAGCAGAGATAGGGATGAGCAGTTCTTC. Translating it yields CATSRDRDEQFF.

The V call is TRBV2, the J call TRBJ1-4, with TRBD1 as a possible D gene (5 bases). Germline-derived CDR1 and CDR2 are SNHLY and FYNNEI. The V end was cut by 2 bases, the J end by 8 bases, with 18 bases between. The CDR3 covers 16 residues. CDR3 nucleotides: TGTGCCAGCAGTGAACGTGTGGGGGGAGGCGAGGAAAAACTGTTTTTT. This codes for CASSERVGGGEEKLFF.

This chain joins TRBV6-1 and TRBJ2-3; TRBD2 matches at 7 bases. Trimming cost V 4 bases and J 2 bases; bases outside gene matches: 6. The germline V gene has CDR1 MNHNS and CDR2 SASEGT. This CDR3 has 15 residues. CDR3 bases: TGTGCCAGCAGTGCTCTAGCGGACTACACAGATACGCAGTATTTT. It translates to CASSALADYTDTQYF.

This chain's CDR3 is CAWSGQQGAAQYF. Here the CDR3 DNA reads TGTGCCTGGAGCGGGCAACAGGGGGCGGCGCAGTACTTC. The chain is built from TRBV30 and TRBJ2-7; 9 bases are shared with TRBD1. Trimming cost V 3 bases and J 9 bases; bases outside gene matches: 9. The CDR3 has 13 amino acids. Per germline, CDR1 GTSNPN and CDR2 SVGIG (reference sequence).

The chain joins TRBV19 to TRBJ1-5; tentative D call: TRBD1 (5 bases). The ends were cut back, 10 bases at V and 3 bases at J, with 16 bases in the middle. The germline V gene has CDR1 LNHDA and CDR2 SQIVND (reference sequence). The CDR3 covers 14 residues. CDR3 protein: CATAPGRINQPQHF. Written as DNA, the CDR3 is TGTGCCACCGCTCCGGGACGGATCAATCAGCCCCAGCATTTT.

The chain recombines TRBV6-1 with TRBJ2-7, with D maybe TRBD1 (6 bases). With 8 bases removed from V and 6 bases from J, the gap between germline ends came to 20 bases. The CDR3 has 14 amino acids. Germline assignment: CDR1 MNHNS and CDR2 SASEGT. The CDR3 sequence: CASRLLTGSAEQYF. The CDR3 nucleotides are TGTGCCAGCCGCCTACTAACAGGGTCGGCCGAGCAGTACTTC.

V usage is TRBV5-1 and J usage is TRBJ2-7; 11 bases agree with TRBD2. The germline gives CDR1 SGHRS, CDR2 YFSETQ. V lost 4 bases and J lost 7; bases outside the gene matches: 10. This CDR3 spans 15 amino acids. DNA of the CDR3: TGCGCCAGCAGCCCGGAGACTAGCGGGATACGGGAGCAGTACTTC. It specifies CASSPETSGIREQYF. The variable domain in full, with the rest retrieved from reference TRBV5-1 and TRBJ2-7, is KAGVTQTPRYLIKTRGQQVTLSCSPISGHRSVSWYQQTPGQGLQFLFEYFSETQRNKGNFPGRFSGRQFSNSRSEMNVSTLELGDSALYLCASSPETSGIREQYFGPGTRLTVT.

V is TRBV5-5 and J is TRBJ2-1; D is ambiguous. This CDR3 has 12 amino acids. Trimming shortened V by 4 bases and J by 7 bases, and 9 bases separated the two germline ends. From germline, CDR1 is SGHKS and CDR2 YYEKEE (reference sequence). CDR3 nucleotides: TGTGCCAGCAGCCCCGTTGGGAATGAGCAGTTCTTC. Translated, it gives CASSPVGNEQFF.

The chain joins TRBV14 to TRBJ1-4, with a tentative D call TRBD1 (5 bases). V was shortened by 4 bases and J by 0 bases, with 9 bases between the two germline ends. Germline CDR1 is SGHDN and CDR2 is FVKESK. This CDR3 is 15 amino acids long. CDR3 DNA: TGTGCCAGCAGCCTAGCGGGGGCAACTAATGAAAAACTGTTTTTT. This sequence encodes CASSLAGATNEKLFF.

The rearrangement uses TRBV11-2 and TRBJ2-1, with D maybe TRBD2 (5 bases). V lost 1 base and J lost 5, with 18 bases in between. Germline CDR1 and CDR2: SGHAT and FQNNGV. The CDR3 spans 17 residues. The CDR3 spells CASSLVLPSQPHNEQFF. The CDR3 DNA follows: TGTGCCAGCAGCTTAGTATTGCCTAGCCAGCCCCACAATGAGCAGTTCTTC. The full variable domain, with the rest looked up from reference TRBV11-2 and TRBJ2-1, is EAGVAQSPRYKIIEKRQSVAFWCNPISGHATLYWYQQILGQGPKLLIQFQNNGVVDDSQLPKDRFSAERLKGVDSTLKIQPAKLEDSAVYLCASSLVLPSQPHNEQFFGPGTRLTVL.

This sequence joins TRBV18 and TRBJ1-4, with TRBD1 matching 11 bases. Per the germline V gene, CDR1 is KGHSH and CDR2 is LQKENI. V was clipped by 3 bases and J by 7 bases; unmatched bases: 7. The CDR3 is 16 amino acids. The CDR3 spells CASSPTGTGGFEKLFF. CDR3 DNA: TGTGCCAGCTCACCGACCGGGACAGGGGGTTTTGAAAAACTGTTTTTT.

The rearrangement uses TRBV5-1 and TRBJ1-1; D is ambiguous. The CDR3 is 12 residues long. CDR1 and CDR2 from the germline V gene are SGHRS and YFSETQ. Trimming took off 2 bases at V and 5 bases at J, with 7 bases between the two ends. The CDR3 DNA reads as TGCGCCAGCAGCTTCGACCTGACTGAAGCTTTCTTT. Its translation: CASSFDLTEAFF.

This sequence joins TRBV25-1 and TRBJ2-5; maybe TRBD2 (6 bases). Germline assignment: CDR1 MGHDK and CDR2 SYGVNS. The V gene lost 1 base and the J gene lost 5 bases, with 11 bases spanning the gap. The CDR3 has 14 amino acids. CDR3 in amino acids: CASSEFLGGETQYF. CDR3 nucleotide sequence: TGTGCCAGCAGTGAATTCCTTGGGGGGGAGACCCAGTACTTC.